This is a list of T cell receptor beta chains from one sample in a study of T cell responses to AZD1222 COVID-19 vaccine. Libraries were prepared by immunoSEQ multiplex PCR; TCRdb keeps only in-frame clonotypes and omits some of them. The data show some 73,000 clones, about 88% seen once. The input for sequencing was peripheral blood, taken 28 days after the second AZD1222 dose. The source is an adult who received the AZD1222 COVID-19 vaccine. The CDR3 runs from the conserved cysteine through the conserved F or W. Each record gives: D gene, V gene, clone size, J gene, CDR3 protein, CDR3 DNA. D genes are given only for firm matches. The size field is filled for only some rows; it gives once, few, many or a size class.

d_call: TRBD2
v_call: TRBV7-9
clone_size: NA
j_call: TRBJ2-3
cdr3_aa: CASSLQPGLASDTQYF
cdr3_nt: TGTGCCAGCAGCCTGCAGCCGGGACTAGCCTCAGATACGCAGTATTTT

d_call: NA
v_call: TRBV12-5
clone_size: NA
j_call: TRBJ2-1
cdr3_aa: CASGSPRTDRNEQFF
cdr3_nt: TGTGCTAGTGGTTCCCCCCGGACGGACCGCAATGAGCAGTTCTTC

d_call: NA
v_call: TRBV6-5
clone_size: NA
j_call: TRBJ1-1
cdr3_aa: CASSYQTNMNTEAFF
cdr3_nt: TGTGCCAGCAGTTACCAGACAAATATGAACACTGAAGCTTTCTTT

d_call: NA
v_call: TRBV5-5
clone_size: NA
j_call: TRBJ1-5
cdr3_aa: CASSLGTGRLYSNQPQHF
cdr3_nt: TGTGCCAGCAGCTTGGGGACCGGACGGCTATATAGCAATCAGCCCCAGCATTTT

d_call: NA
v_call: TRBV3-1/TRBV3-2
clone_size: NA
j_call: TRBJ2-1
cdr3_aa: CASSQQGSSYNEQFF
cdr3_nt: TGTGCCAGCAGTCAGCAGGGCAGCTCCTACAATGAGCAGTTCTTC

d_call: NA
v_call: TRBV2
clone_size: NA
j_call: TRBJ2-2
cdr3_aa: CASLPGHASPGELFF
cdr3_nt: TGTGCCAGCCTCCCGGGACACGCTAGCCCCGGGGAGCTGTTTTTT

d_call: NA
v_call: TRBV24-1
clone_size: NA
j_call: TRBJ1-1
cdr3_aa: CATRSEINTEAFF
cdr3_nt: TGTGCCACCAGATCGGAAATAAACACTGAAGCTTTCTTT

d_call: TRBD1
v_call: TRBV28
clone_size: NA
j_call: TRBJ2-1
cdr3_aa: CASIDRDRGLGGKGWQFF
cdr3_nt: TGTGCCAGCATTGACCGGGACAGGGGGCTTGGGGGGAAAGGCTGGCAGTTCTTC

d_call: NA
v_call: TRBV7-3
clone_size: NA
j_call: TRBJ2-3
cdr3_aa: CASSLARGTDTQYF
cdr3_nt: TGTGCCAGCAGCTTAGCCAGAGGCACAGATACGCAGTATTTT

d_call: TRBD2
v_call: TRBV13
clone_size: NA
j_call: TRBJ2-5
cdr3_aa: CASSFRTSGSETQYF
cdr3_nt: TGTGCCAGCAGCTTCCGGACTAGCGGGAGTGAGACCCAGTACTTC

d_call: NA
v_call: TRBV7-9
clone_size: NA
j_call: TRBJ2-1
cdr3_aa: CASSSGRGSYNEQFF
cdr3_nt: TGTGCCAGCAGCTCTGGGCGGGGTAGCTACAATGAGCAGTTCTTC

d_call: NA
v_call: TRBV5-1
clone_size: few
j_call: TRBJ2-2
cdr3_aa: CASSLASANTGELFF
cdr3_nt: TGCGCCAGCAGCTTGGCTAGCGCGAACACCGGGGAGCTGTTTTTT

d_call: NA
v_call: TRBV18
clone_size: NA
j_call: TRBJ1-1
cdr3_aa: CASSRGITEAFF
cdr3_nt: TGTGCCAGCTCTCGGGGGATCACTGAAGCTTTCTTT

d_call: TRBD1
v_call: TRBV5-6
clone_size: NA
j_call: TRBJ2-5
cdr3_aa: CASSQQGPKETQYF
cdr3_nt: TGTGCCAGCAGCCAACAGGGGCCCAAAGAGACCCAGTACTTC

d_call: NA
v_call: TRBV15
clone_size: NA
j_call: TRBJ2-7
cdr3_aa: CATSRSPRSSYEQYF
cdr3_nt: TGTGCCACCAGCAGATCCCCCCGGAGCTCCTACGAGCAGTACTTC

d_call: NA
v_call: TRBV5-1
clone_size: NA
j_call: TRBJ2-3
cdr3_aa: CASSLGGGASDTQYF
cdr3_nt: TGCGCCAGCAGCTTGGGTGGGGGGGCCTCAGATACGCAGTATTTT

d_call: NA
v_call: TRBV19
clone_size: few
j_call: TRBJ2-2
cdr3_aa: CASSIGGYTGELFF
cdr3_nt: TGTGCCAGTAGTATTGGGGGGTATACCGGGGAGCTGTTTTTT

d_call: NA
v_call: TRBV5-4
clone_size: NA
j_call: TRBJ2-3
cdr3_aa: CASSLDAIPTDTQYF
cdr3_nt: TGTGCCAGCAGCTTGGACGCAATACCCACAGATACGCAGTATTTT

d_call: NA
v_call: TRBV30
clone_size: NA
j_call: TRBJ1-5
cdr3_aa: CAWSSRGRVSNQPQHF
cdr3_nt: TGTGCCTGGAGCTCAAGGGGGAGGGTAAGCAATCAGCCCCAGCATTTT

d_call: NA
v_call: TRBV18
clone_size: NA
j_call: TRBJ1-2
cdr3_aa: CASSTGFYGYTF
cdr3_nt: TGTGCCAGCTCAACAGGGTTCTATGGCTACACCTTC

d_call: TRBD2
v_call: TRBV7-2
clone_size: NA
j_call: TRBJ2-5
cdr3_aa: CASSFPGGGGETQYF
cdr3_nt: TGTGCCAGCAGCTTCCCCGGGGGGGGTGGCGAGACCCAGTACTTC

d_call: NA
v_call: TRBV7-3
clone_size: NA
j_call: TRBJ2-1
cdr3_aa: CASRSSGGGQFF
cdr3_nt: TGTGCCAGCAGATCTAGCGGAGGGGGCCAGTTCTTC

d_call: NA
v_call: TRBV30
clone_size: NA
j_call: TRBJ1-1
cdr3_aa: CAWSKGANGASEAFF
cdr3_nt: TGTGCCTGGTCCAAAGGTGCAAACGGAGCATCCGAAGCTTTCTTT

d_call: NA
v_call: TRBV5-4
clone_size: NA
j_call: TRBJ1-2
cdr3_aa: CASSLGLENYGYTF
cdr3_nt: TGTGCCAGCAGCTTGGGCCTGGAGAACTATGGCTACACCTTC

d_call: TRBD1
v_call: TRBV7-3
clone_size: NA
j_call: TRBJ2-1
cdr3_aa: CASSLTEGQWNEQFF
cdr3_nt: TGTGCCAGCAGCTTAACCGAGGGACAGTGGAATGAGCAGTTCTTC

d_call: NA
v_call: TRBV30
clone_size: once
j_call: TRBJ1-5
cdr3_aa: CAWNPRGGQPQHF
cdr3_nt: TGTGCCTGGAACCCCCGGGGGGGACAGCCCCAGCATTTT

d_call: TRBD1
v_call: TRBV27
clone_size: NA
j_call: TRBJ1-6
cdr3_aa: CASSRTQGAKNSPLHF
cdr3_nt: TGTGCCAGCAGTCGAACACAGGGGGCGAAGAATTCACCCCTCCACTTT

d_call: TRBD1
v_call: TRBV9
clone_size: NA
j_call: TRBJ2-7
cdr3_aa: CASSVGPGQGGYEQYF
cdr3_nt: TGTGCCAGCAGCGTAGGACCGGGACAGGGTGGTTACGAGCAGTACTTC

d_call: NA
v_call: TRBV4-2
clone_size: NA
j_call: TRBJ2-7
cdr3_aa: CASSQVGLGQRYEQYF
cdr3_nt: TGTGCCAGCAGCCAAGTAGGTTTGGGACAACGGTACGAGCAGTACTTC

d_call: NA
v_call: TRBV9
clone_size: NA
j_call: TRBJ2-7
cdr3_aa: CASSAPAGDEQYF
cdr3_nt: TGTGCCAGCAGCGCCCCAGCAGGGGACGAGCAGTACTTC

d_call: NA
v_call: TRBV7-2
clone_size: NA
j_call: TRBJ2-5
cdr3_aa: CASSLDPSGVETQYF
cdr3_nt: TGTGCCAGCAGCTTAGACCCCTCAGGGGTAGAGACCCAGTACTTC

d_call: NA
v_call: TRBV3-1/TRBV3-2
clone_size: NA
j_call: TRBJ1-5
cdr3_aa: CASSQGRETFRPQHF
cdr3_nt: TGTGCCAGCAGCCAAGGGAGGGAAACTTTCCGACCCCAGCATTTT

d_call: NA
v_call: TRBV4-2
clone_size: NA
j_call: TRBJ1-2
cdr3_aa: CASSRGEGYGYTF
cdr3_nt: TGTGCCAGCAGCCGGGGGGAGGGCTATGGCTACACCTTC

d_call: TRBD2
v_call: TRBV29-1
clone_size: few
j_call: TRBJ2-3
cdr3_aa: CSAAGLAGGISTDTQYF
cdr3_nt: TGCAGCGCTGCGGGGCTAGCGGGGGGAATAAGCACAGATACGCAGTATTTT

d_call: NA
v_call: TRBV19
clone_size: NA
j_call: TRBJ2-1
cdr3_aa: CASSIPYNEQFF
cdr3_nt: TGTGCCAGTAGCATCCCCTACAATGAGCAGTTCTTC

d_call: NA
v_call: TRBV9
clone_size: NA
j_call: TRBJ1-2
cdr3_aa: CASSVGGDYGYTF
cdr3_nt: TGTGCCAGCAGCGTGGGGGGCGACTATGGCTACACCTTC

d_call: NA
v_call: TRBV24-1
clone_size: NA
j_call: TRBJ2-1
cdr3_aa: CAAQPDSSNEQFF
cdr3_nt: TGTGCCGCCCAGCCAGATAGCTCTAATGAGCAGTTCTTC

d_call: TRBD2
v_call: TRBV9
clone_size: NA
j_call: TRBJ2-7
cdr3_aa: CASSVGQGLASYEQYF
cdr3_nt: TGTGCCAGCAGCGTAGGACAGGGACTAGCCTCCTACGAGCAGTACTTC

d_call: NA
v_call: TRBV6-5
clone_size: NA
j_call: TRBJ1-1
cdr3_aa: CASSYGLRAEAFF
cdr3_nt: TGTGCCAGCAGTTATGGGTTAAGAGCTGAAGCTTTCTTT

d_call: TRBD1
v_call: TRBV28
clone_size: NA
j_call: TRBJ1-1
cdr3_aa: CASSPGQGWNTEAFF
cdr3_nt: TGTGCCAGCAGTCCCGGACAGGGGTGGAACACTGAAGCTTTCTTT

d_call: NA
v_call: TRBV18
clone_size: NA
j_call: TRBJ2-3
cdr3_aa: CASSTWGKGTDTQYF
cdr3_nt: TGTGCCAGCTCAACTTGGGGCAAGGGCACAGATACGCAGTATTTT

d_call: TRBD1
v_call: TRBV19
clone_size: NA
j_call: TRBJ2-2
cdr3_aa: CASSILDRVRTGELFF
cdr3_nt: TGTGCCAGTAGTATCCTTGACAGGGTGCGTACCGGGGAGCTGTTTTTT

d_call: TRBD1
v_call: TRBV19
clone_size: NA
j_call: TRBJ1-5
cdr3_aa: CASSIVTGAVGRNQPQHF
cdr3_nt: TGTGCCAGTAGTATAGTGACAGGGGCGGTGGGTCGCAATCAGCCCCAGCATTTT

d_call: NA
v_call: TRBV6-2/TRBV6-3
clone_size: NA
j_call: TRBJ2-1
cdr3_aa: CASSLRRDSLAHEQFF
cdr3_nt: TGTGCCAGCAGTTTACGTAGGGACTCCTTGGCCCATGAGCAGTTCTTC

d_call: NA
v_call: TRBV5-6
clone_size: once
j_call: TRBJ1-3
cdr3_aa: CASSRGPGAGNTIYF
cdr3_nt: TGTGCCAGCAGCCGTGGTCCGGGGGCAGGAAACACCATATATTTT

d_call: NA
v_call: TRBV15
clone_size: NA
j_call: TRBJ1-2
cdr3_aa: CATSRDQTGSYGYTF
cdr3_nt: TGTGCCACCAGCAGAGATCAGACCGGGTCCTATGGCTACACCTTC

d_call: TRBD2
v_call: TRBV15
clone_size: once
j_call: TRBJ2-1
cdr3_aa: CATTDPGTSNGNEQFF
cdr3_nt: TGTGCCACCACTGACCCAGGGACTAGCAATGGCAATGAGCAGTTCTTC

d_call: NA
v_call: TRBV9
clone_size: once
j_call: TRBJ2-7
cdr3_aa: CASSVEPGRDYEQYF
cdr3_nt: TGTGCCAGCAGCGTGGAGCCGGGCAGGGACTACGAGCAGTACTTC

d_call: TRBD2
v_call: TRBV9
clone_size: NA
j_call: TRBJ2-1
cdr3_aa: CASSLAGVRNEQFF
cdr3_nt: TGTGCCAGCAGCCTAGCGGGAGTTCGCAATGAGCAGTTCTTC

d_call: TRBD2
v_call: TRBV19
clone_size: NA
j_call: TRBJ2-2
cdr3_aa: CASRAGGPNTGELFF
cdr3_nt: TGTGCCAGTCGGGCGGGAGGCCCGAACACCGGGGAGCTGTTTTTT

d_call: NA
v_call: TRBV21-1
clone_size: NA
j_call: TRBJ1-1
cdr3_aa: CASSKFGEAFF
cdr3_nt: TGTGCCAGCAGCAAATTTGGTGAAGCTTTCTTT

d_call: NA
v_call: TRBV4-2
clone_size: NA
j_call: TRBJ2-3
cdr3_aa: CASSQDRGLGGTDTQYF
cdr3_nt: TGTGCCAGCAGCCAAGATCGGGGCCTCGGCGGGACAGATACGCAGTATTTT

d_call: NA
v_call: TRBV29-1
clone_size: NA
j_call: TRBJ1-6
cdr3_aa: CSVEEEAGRLHF
cdr3_nt: TGCAGCGTTGAAGAAGAGGCAGGGCGCCTCCACTTT

d_call: NA
v_call: TRBV2
clone_size: NA
j_call: TRBJ2-1
cdr3_aa: CASIRDRSYNEQFF
cdr3_nt: TGTGCCAGCATAAGGGATCGCTCCTACAATGAGCAGTTCTTC

d_call: NA
v_call: TRBV14
clone_size: NA
j_call: TRBJ2-4
cdr3_aa: CASSQWGAPKNIQYF
cdr3_nt: TGTGCCAGCAGCCAATGGGGGGCCCCCAAAAACATTCAGTACTTC

d_call: NA
v_call: TRBV18
clone_size: NA
j_call: TRBJ1-3
cdr3_aa: CASSPRETHGNTIYF
cdr3_nt: TGTGCCAGCTCACCACGGGAAACCCACGGAAACACCATATATTTT